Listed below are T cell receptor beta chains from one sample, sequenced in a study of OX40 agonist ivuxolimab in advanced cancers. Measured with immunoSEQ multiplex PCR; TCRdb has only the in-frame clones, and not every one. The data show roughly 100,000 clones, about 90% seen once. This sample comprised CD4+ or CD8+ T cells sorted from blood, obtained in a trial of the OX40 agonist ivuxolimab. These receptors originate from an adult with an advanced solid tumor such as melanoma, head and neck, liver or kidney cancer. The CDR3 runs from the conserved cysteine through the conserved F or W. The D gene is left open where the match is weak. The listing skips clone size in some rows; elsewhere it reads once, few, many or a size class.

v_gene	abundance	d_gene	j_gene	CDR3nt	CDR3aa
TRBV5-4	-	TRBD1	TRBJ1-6	TGTGCCAGCAGCCGCGGACAGGGGGCTGGGAATTCACCCCTCCACTTT	CASSRGQGAGNSPLHF
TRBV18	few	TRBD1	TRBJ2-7	TGTGCCAGCTCACCAGCGACAGGGGGCAACGAGCAGTACTTC	CASSPATGGNEQYF
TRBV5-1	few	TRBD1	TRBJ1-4	TGCGCCAGCAGCTGGACAGGCAGTAATGAAAAACTGTTTTTT	CASSWTGSNEKLFF
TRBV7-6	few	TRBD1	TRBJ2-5	TGTGCCAGCAGAGCCGGGACAGGTACGGAGACCCAGTACTTC	CASRAGTGTETQYF
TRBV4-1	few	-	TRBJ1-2	TGCGCCAGCAGCCAAGGGGAGAGCTATGGCTACACCTTC	CASSQGESYGYTF
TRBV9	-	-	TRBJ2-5	TGTGCCAGCAGCGAAGGGCTAGTTGCGGGGGAGACCCAGTACTTC	CASSEGLVAGETQYF
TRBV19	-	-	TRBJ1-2	TGTGCCAGTAGCCAACCGGGACGTACGTACAACTATGGCTACACCTTC	CASSQPGRTYNYGYTF
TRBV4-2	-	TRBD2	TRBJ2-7	TGTGCCAGCAGCCAAGTGACTAGCGGGAGTGGAGAGCAGTACTTC	CASSQVTSGSGEQYF
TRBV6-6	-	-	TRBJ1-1	TGTGCCAGCGGAGGGGGGATGAACACTGAAGCTTTCTTT	CASGGGMNTEAFF
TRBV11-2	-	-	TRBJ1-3	TGTGCCAGCAGCCCTTCTGGGGGAAACACCATATATTTT	CASSPSGGNTIYF
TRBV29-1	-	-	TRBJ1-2	TGCAGCGTACTGAGAGGGAACTATGGCTACACCTTC	CSVLRGNYGYTF
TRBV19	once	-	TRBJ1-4	TGTGCCAGTAGTGTCTCAACTAATGAAAAACTGTTTTTT	CASSVSTNEKLFF
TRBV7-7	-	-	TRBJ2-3	TGTGCTAGCAGCCCCGACCGGGGGTCCACAGATACGCAGTATTTT	CASSPDRGSTDTQYF
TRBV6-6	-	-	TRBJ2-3	TGTGCCAGCAGTTATCGAGAATCGGATACGCAGTATTTT	CASSYRESDTQYF
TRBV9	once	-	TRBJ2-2	TGTGCCAGCAGCAGCGCGGGGTCGGCCGGGGAGCTGTTTTTT	CASSSAGSAGELFF
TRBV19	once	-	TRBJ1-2	TGTGCCAGTAGTATTTTAACGGACTATGGCTACACCTTC	CASSILTDYGYTF
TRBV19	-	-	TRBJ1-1	TGTGCCAGTAGCCTCAACAGGGCCACTGAAGCTTTCTTT	CASSLNRATEAFF
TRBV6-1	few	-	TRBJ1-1	TGTGCCAGCAGACCCGACGGGTACACTGAAGCTTTCTTT	CASRPDGYTEAFF
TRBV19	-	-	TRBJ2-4	TGTGCCAGTAGCCCCCGGAGTAGCGGTAAAAACATTCAGTACTTC	CASSPRSSGKNIQYF
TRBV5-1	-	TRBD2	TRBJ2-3	TGCGCCAGCAGCCGACTAAGCGGGGGGGCCCCAGATACGCAGTATTTT	CASSRLSGGAPDTQYF
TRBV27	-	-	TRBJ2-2	TGTGCCAGCAGCTTTGATCGGGGACCAACCGGGGAGCTGTTTTTT	CASSFDRGPTGELFF
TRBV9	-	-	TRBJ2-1	TGTGCCAGCAGCGTTTATACCACTTCCTACAATGAGCAGTTCTTC	CASSVYTTSYNEQFF
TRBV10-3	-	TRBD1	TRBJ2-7	TGTGCCATCAGCGGGACAGGGGGTGTAGAGGATAAGTACTTC	CAISGTGGVEDKYF
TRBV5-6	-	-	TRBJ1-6	TGTGCCAGCAGCTTTGAGCTAGGTCGAGGCTCACCCCTCCACTTT	CASSFELGRGSPLHF